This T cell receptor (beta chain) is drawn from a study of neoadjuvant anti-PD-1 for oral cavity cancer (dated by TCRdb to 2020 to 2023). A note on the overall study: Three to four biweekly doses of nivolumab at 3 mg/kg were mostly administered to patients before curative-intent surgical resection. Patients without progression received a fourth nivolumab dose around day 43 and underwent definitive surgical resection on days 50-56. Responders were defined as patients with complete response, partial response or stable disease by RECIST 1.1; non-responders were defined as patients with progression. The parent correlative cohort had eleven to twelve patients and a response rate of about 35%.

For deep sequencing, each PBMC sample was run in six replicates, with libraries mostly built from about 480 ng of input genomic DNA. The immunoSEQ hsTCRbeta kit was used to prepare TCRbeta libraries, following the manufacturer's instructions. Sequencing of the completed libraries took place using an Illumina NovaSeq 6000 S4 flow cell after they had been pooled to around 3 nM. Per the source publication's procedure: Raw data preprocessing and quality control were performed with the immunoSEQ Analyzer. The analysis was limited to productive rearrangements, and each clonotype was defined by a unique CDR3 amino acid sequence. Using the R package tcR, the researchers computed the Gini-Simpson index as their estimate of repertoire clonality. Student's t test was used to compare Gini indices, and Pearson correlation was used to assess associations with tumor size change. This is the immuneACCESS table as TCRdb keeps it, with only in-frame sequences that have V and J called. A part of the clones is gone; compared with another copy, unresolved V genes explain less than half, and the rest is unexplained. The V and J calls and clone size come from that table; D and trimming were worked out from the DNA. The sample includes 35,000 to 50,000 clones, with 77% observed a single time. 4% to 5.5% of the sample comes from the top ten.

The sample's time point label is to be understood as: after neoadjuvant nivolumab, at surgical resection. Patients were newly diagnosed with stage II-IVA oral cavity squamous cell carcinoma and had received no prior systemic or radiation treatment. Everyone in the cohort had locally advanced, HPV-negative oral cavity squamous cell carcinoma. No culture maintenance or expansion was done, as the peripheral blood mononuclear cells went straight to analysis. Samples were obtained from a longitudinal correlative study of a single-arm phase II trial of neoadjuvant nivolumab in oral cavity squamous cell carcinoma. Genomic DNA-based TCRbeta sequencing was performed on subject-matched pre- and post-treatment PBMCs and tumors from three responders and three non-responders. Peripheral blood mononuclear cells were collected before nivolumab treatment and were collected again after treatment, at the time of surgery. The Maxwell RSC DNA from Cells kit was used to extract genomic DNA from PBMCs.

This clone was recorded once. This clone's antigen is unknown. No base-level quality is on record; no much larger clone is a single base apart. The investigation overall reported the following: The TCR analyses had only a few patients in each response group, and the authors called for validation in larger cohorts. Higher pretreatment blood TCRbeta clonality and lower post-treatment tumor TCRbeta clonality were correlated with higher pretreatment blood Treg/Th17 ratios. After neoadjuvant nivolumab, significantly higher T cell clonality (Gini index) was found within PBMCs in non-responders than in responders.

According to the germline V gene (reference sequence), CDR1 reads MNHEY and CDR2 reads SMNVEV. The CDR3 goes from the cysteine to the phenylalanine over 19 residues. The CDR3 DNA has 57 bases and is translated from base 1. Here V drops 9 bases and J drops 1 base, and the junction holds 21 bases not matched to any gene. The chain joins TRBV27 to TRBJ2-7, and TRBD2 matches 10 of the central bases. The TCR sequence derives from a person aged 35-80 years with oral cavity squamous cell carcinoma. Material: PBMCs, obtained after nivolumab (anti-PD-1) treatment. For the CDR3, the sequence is CASSKGGPAGGHPSYEQYF. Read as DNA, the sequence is TGTGCCAGTAGCAAAGGGGGACCAGCGGGAGGGCACCCTTCCTACGAGCAGTACTTC.